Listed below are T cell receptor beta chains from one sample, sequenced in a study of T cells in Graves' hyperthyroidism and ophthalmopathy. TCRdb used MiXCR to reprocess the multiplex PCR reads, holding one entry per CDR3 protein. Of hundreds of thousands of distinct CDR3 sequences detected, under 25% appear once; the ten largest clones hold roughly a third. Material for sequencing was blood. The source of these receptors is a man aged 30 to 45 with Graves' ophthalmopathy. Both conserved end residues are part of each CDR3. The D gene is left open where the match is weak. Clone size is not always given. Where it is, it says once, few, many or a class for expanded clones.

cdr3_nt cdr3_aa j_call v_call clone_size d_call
TGTGCCAGCAGCTTCCGGGGCTCCCATGAATACAATGAGCAGTTCTTC CASSFRGSHEYNEQFF TRBJ2-1 TRBV11-2 many NA
TGCGCCAGCAGCGCTGGGACTAGCAATGGTGACGAGCAGTACTTC CASSAGTSNGDEQYF TRBJ2-7 TRBV5-1 few TRBD2
TGTGCCAGCAGCCCCCCAGTCAAGACCTTGCATCCTCAAGAGACCCAGTACTTC CASSPPVKTLHPQETQYF TRBJ2-5 TRBV7-9 NA NA
TGTGCCAGCAGTCTTCTAGCGCTGACCTACGAGCAGTACTTC CASSLLALTYEQYF TRBJ2-7 TRBV2 NA NA
TGTGCCAGCAGTTTATCTGCCGGACCAACCTACACCGGGGAGCTGTTTTTT CASSLSAGPTYTGELFF TRBJ2-2 TRBV27 NA NA
TGTGCCAGCAGCCAAACAGGGAACAATCAGCCCCAGCATTTT CASSQTGNNQPQHF TRBJ1-5 TRBV3-1 many NA
TGTGCCAGCAGACAGGGCGTATACAATGAGCAGTTCTTC CASRQGVYNEQFF TRBJ2-1 TRBV12-3/TRBV12-4 NA NA
TGCAGATTAGAGAGAGACAGGGGGAACACTGAAGCTTTCTTT CRLERDRGNTEAFF TRBJ1-1 TRBV20-1 many TRBD1
TGTGCCAGCATAAACAGGGGATTGGGTCAGCCCCAGCATTTT CASINRGLGQPQHF TRBJ1-5 TRBV28 few TRBD1
TGTGCCAGCAGCCAAGAGTTTAGGTCTTTCCAAGAGACCCAGTACTTC CASSQEFRSFQETQYF TRBJ2-5 TRBV3-1 many NA
TGCGCCAGCAGCCAAGACGAGACAGGGTCGTACGAGCAGTACTTC CASSQDETGSYEQYF TRBJ2-7 TRBV4-1 few TRBD1
TGTGCCAGCAGTTTCCACCGGGACCCGACCCACGAGCAGTACTTC CASSFHRDPTHEQYF TRBJ2-7 TRBV12-3/TRBV12-4 few NA
TGCAGTGCTAGAGGTTTCGGAGGCCTGGGCATTCAGTACTTC CSARGFGGLGIQYF TRBJ2-4 TRBV20-1 many NA
TGTGCCACCCCGGGGGCGGGGGCAGAGAGCACAGATACGCAGTATTTT CATPGAGAESTDTQYF TRBJ2-3 TRBV15 NA NA
TGTGCCAGCAGGCCTAGCGGCACAGATACGCAGTATTTT CASRPSGTDTQYF TRBJ2-3 TRBV11-2 NA NA
TGTGCCAGCAGTTACTCGGAGGATTCGTCCTACGAGCAGTACTTC CASSYSEDSSYEQYF TRBJ2-7 TRBV6-2/TRBV6-3 many NA
TGTGCCAGCAGCCGCTACCATAGCGCAACTAGCACAGATACGCAGTATTTT CASSRYHSATSTDTQYF TRBJ2-3 TRBV12-3/TRBV12-4 many NA
TGTGCCAGCACCGAGGACAGGGGATCCCAAGAGACCCAGTACTTC CASTEDRGSQETQYF TRBJ2-5 TRBV12-3/TRBV12-4 many TRBD1
TGTGCCATCAGCCCCCAGGGGGTGGGTTACAATGAGCAGTTCTTC CAISPQGVGYNEQFF TRBJ2-1 TRBV10-3 few TRBD1
TGTGCCAACTCCGGGACAGAACTTTATGGCTACACCTTC CANSGTELYGYTF TRBJ1-2 TRBV10-3 NA TRBD1
TGTGCCAGCAACCCGGGACAATGCCCTAGCGGGAGTTACGAGCAGTACTTC CASNPGQCPSGSYEQYF TRBJ2-7 TRBV6-1 many TRBD2
TGCGCCAGCAGCCAAGATTACAACGGGGGGCTTCAGTACTTC CASSQDYNGGLQYF TRBJ2-5 TRBV4-1 NA NA
TGTGCCAGCACGCACTCCCCAGGGTGGCGGCAGTTTAAGGAGACCCAGTACTTC CASTHSPGWRQFKETQYF TRBJ2-5 TRBV28 NA NA
TGTGCCAGCAGTTTAATCCTAGCGGGGGGCGGGGAGCTGTTTTTT CASSLILAGGGELFF TRBJ2-2 TRBV12-3/TRBV12-4 few TRBD2
TGTGCCAGCAGCTTCGGACTAGCGGGAGTGGTGGAGCAGTATTTT CASSFGLAGVVEQYF TRBJ2-3 TRBV7-2 many TRBD2
TGCAGTGCTGGGCGCTATAGCGGGACTAGCACAGATACGCAGTATTTT CSAGRYSGTSTDTQYF TRBJ2-3 TRBV20-1 many TRBD2
TGTGCCAGCAGCCAAGACGTCGGGAGGGATTCCGGGGAGCTGTTTTTT CASSQDVGRDSGELFF TRBJ2-2 TRBV4-2 NA TRBD2
TGTGCCAGCAGTTTAAAGCGGATCTCCTACGAGCAGTACTTC CASSLKRISYEQYF TRBJ2-7 TRBV27 many NA
TGTGCCAGCAGCCAAGACTTAGAGAGTCGGGAGCTGTTTTTT CASSQDLESRELFF TRBJ2-2 TRBV4-2 NA NA
TGCAGTACCACCCCGGGACAGGGCTGGCTAGCGGCCTACAATGAGCAGTTCTTC CSTTPGQGWLAAYNEQFF TRBJ2-1 TRBV20-1 NA TRBD1
TGCAGCGTTGAATCCCAGCGGGGCAGCACAGATACGCAGTATTTT CSVESQRGSTDTQYF TRBJ2-3 TRBV29-1 NA TRBD2
TGCAGTGCTAGCCCCAGGAGCTCTGGAAACACCATATATTTT CSASPRSSGNTIYF TRBJ1-3 TRBV20-1 NA NA
TGCAGTGTCGGGACAGGGGGCACTGAAGCTTTCTTT CSVGTGGTEAFF TRBJ1-1 TRBV20-1 NA TRBD1
TGCAGTGCTAGAGTACAGATGACCTATGGCTACACCTTC CSARVQMTYGYTF TRBJ1-2 TRBV20-1 many NA
TGTGCCAGCAGTACCCTCGGGAGCACGAATTACAATGAGCAGTTCTTC CASSTLGSTNYNEQFF TRBJ2-1 TRBV2 many NA
TGTGCCATCCGTGAAGGCCTACAGGAGCCCTACGAGCAGTACTTC CAIREGLQEPYEQYF TRBJ2-7 TRBV10-3 NA NA
TGTGCCAGCAGTCACTTTCCCCGGGCAGGTCTAAGCGAGCAGTACTTC CASSHFPRAGLSEQYF TRBJ2-7 TRBV27 few NA
TGTGCCAGTAGTACGGGGGGACCCGGGGATGAGCAGTTCTTC CASSTGGPGDEQFF TRBJ2-1 TRBV19 NA TRBD2
TGCGCCAGCAGCCGTGGGGCCGGGAGCTACGAGCAGTACTTC CASSRGAGSYEQYF TRBJ2-7 TRBV4-3 NA NA
TGCAGTTCGGAAGCGGCTGGGAATGAGCAGTTCTTC CSSEAAGNEQFF TRBJ2-1 TRBV20-1 NA NA
TGTGCCAGCACCCGGACAGGGGCTAATGAAAAACTGTTTTTT CASTRTGANEKLFF TRBJ1-4 TRBV6-2/TRBV6-3 NA TRBD1
TGCGCCAGCATTAGCGGGACCCTCACAGATACGCAGTATTTT CASISGTLTDTQYF TRBJ2-3 TRBV10-2 NA TRBD2
TGTGCCAGCAGTTTGGAAGGGGCGGGAGGGCCAGCCGAGCAGTACTTC CASSLEGAGGPAEQYF TRBJ2-7 TRBV28 few TRBD2
TGTGCCAGCTCACGCCAACAGGGGCCCAATCAGCCCCAGCATTTT CASSRQQGPNQPQHF TRBJ1-5 TRBV18 few TRBD1
TGCGCCAGCAGTGGACAGAGCTATTCACCCCTCCACTTT CASSGQSYSPLHF TRBJ1-6 TRBV10-2 few NA
TGTGCCAGCACCCAAGCGGGCAGACGAGGCCAAGAGACCCAGTACTTC CASTQAGRRGQETQYF TRBJ2-5 TRBV7-9 many NA
TGTGCCAGCAGCGTAGAGCTCAATCAGCCCCAGCATTTT CASSVELNQPQHF TRBJ1-5 TRBV9 many NA
TGTGCCAGCAGCTTGTTTCAGGGGGTTGTTACAGGCTACACCTTC CASSLFQGVVTGYTF TRBJ1-2 TRBV5-6 NA TRBD1
TGTGCCAGCAGTTGGGGTTCCGGAGAGACCCAGTACTTC CASSWGSGETQYF TRBJ2-5 TRBV6-2/TRBV6-3 NA NA
TGTGCCAGCAGCGACGTTTCAGGCAACAATGAGCAGTTCTTC CASSDVSGNNEQFF TRBJ2-1 TRBV3-1 NA NA
TGTGCCAGCAGCCTAGCGGAGAAACGCACAGATACGCAGTATTTT CASSLAEKRTDTQYF TRBJ2-3 TRBV3-1 many NA
TGTGCCAGCAGCCAAGATGGTGGGACTAGCGGGAGGTTGAATGAGCAGTTCTTC CASSQDGGTSGRLNEQFF TRBJ2-1 TRBV3-1 NA TRBD2
TGTGCCAGCAGTTTGAGGGGAGAGGACACTGAAGCTTTCTTT CASSLRGEDTEAFF TRBJ1-1 TRBV12-3/TRBV12-4 many NA
TGTGCCAGCAGCCAGGGCAGGCGCGGGTTTTACGGCATTCAGTACTTC CASSQGRRGFYGIQYF TRBJ2-4 TRBV3-1 few NA
TGTGCCAGCAGCTTGGTGATGGAAGACACTGAAGCTTTCTTT CASSLVMEDTEAFF TRBJ1-1 TRBV5-5 NA NA
TGCAGCGTTGAAGGCCCGGGACTAGCGGGACAAGAGACCCAGTACTTC CSVEGPGLAGQETQYF TRBJ2-5 TRBV29-1 many TRBD2